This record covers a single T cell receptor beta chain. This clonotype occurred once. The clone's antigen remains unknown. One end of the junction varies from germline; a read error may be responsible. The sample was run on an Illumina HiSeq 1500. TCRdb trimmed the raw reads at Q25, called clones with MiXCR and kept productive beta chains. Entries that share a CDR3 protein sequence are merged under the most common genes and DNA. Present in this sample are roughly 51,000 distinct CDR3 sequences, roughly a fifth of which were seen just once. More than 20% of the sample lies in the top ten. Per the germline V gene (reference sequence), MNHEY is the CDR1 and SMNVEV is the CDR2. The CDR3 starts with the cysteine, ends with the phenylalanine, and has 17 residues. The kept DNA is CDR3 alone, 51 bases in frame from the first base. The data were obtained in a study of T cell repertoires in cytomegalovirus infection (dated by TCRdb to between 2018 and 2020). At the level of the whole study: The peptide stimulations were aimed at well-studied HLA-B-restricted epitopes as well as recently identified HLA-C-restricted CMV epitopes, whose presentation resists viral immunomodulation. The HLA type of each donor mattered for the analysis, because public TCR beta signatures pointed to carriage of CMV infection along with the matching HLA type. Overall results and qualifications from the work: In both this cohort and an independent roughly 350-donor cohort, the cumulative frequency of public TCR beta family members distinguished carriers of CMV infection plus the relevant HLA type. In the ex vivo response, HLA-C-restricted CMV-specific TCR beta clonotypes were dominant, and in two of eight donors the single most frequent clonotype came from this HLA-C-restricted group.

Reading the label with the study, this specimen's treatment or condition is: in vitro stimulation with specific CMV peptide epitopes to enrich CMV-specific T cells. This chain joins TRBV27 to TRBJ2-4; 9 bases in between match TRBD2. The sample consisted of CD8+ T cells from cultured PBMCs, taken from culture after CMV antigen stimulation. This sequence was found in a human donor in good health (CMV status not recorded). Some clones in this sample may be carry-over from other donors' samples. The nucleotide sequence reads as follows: TGTGCCAGCAGACCTAGCGGGGAGCAACTAGCCAAAAACAGTCAGTACTTC. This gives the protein CASRPSGEQLAKNSQYF.